The 10 T cell receptor beta chains presented below share a single source sample, sequenced in a study of CD8 T cells in Susac syndrome. With random hexamers, about 0.5 to 1 ug RNA was reverse transcribed. MiXCR, run by TCRdb on the immunoSEQ multiplex PCR reads, gives a single entry per CDR3 protein. The sample contains about 150,000 distinct CDR3 sequences, roughly 94% of which appear only once. Sequencing was carried out using CD8+ T cells from PBMCs. Receptor source: a human donor with Susac syndrome.

V is TRBV9 and J is TRBJ2-1, with TRBD2 matching 9 bases. Germline loops: CDR1 SGDLS, CDR2 YYNGEE. V gave up 3 bases and J gave up 4 bases; unmatched junction bases: 8. This CDR3 region has 16 residues. CDR3 residues: CASSALIAGEYNEQFF. CDR3 sequence (DNA): TGTGCCAGCAGCGCCCTTATAGCGGGAGAATACAATGAGCAGTTCTTC.

The chain recombines TRBV18 with TRBJ1-1; TRBD1 might be the D (6 bases). The V end lost 3 bases, the J end lost 0 bases, and 17 bases lay between the germline ends. Germline CDR1 is KGHSH and CDR2 is LQKENI. CDR3 length equals 17 residues. The CDR3 sequence is CASSPTGRVTMNTEAFF. DNA of the CDR3: TGTGCCAGCTCACCTACAGGGCGGGTCACAATGAACACTGAAGCTTTCTTT.

This clonotype turned up a few times. The V call is TRBV12-3 or TRBV12-4, the J call TRBJ2-5; no reliable D call. V was cut by 3 bases and J by 5 bases, with 4 bases left in between. This CDR3 spans 11 amino acids. CDR3 protein: CASSFEETQYF. The DNA for the CDR3 is TGTGCCAGCAGTTTTGAGGAGACCCAGTACTTC.

The CDR3 DNA is TGTGCCAGCAGCCCCTGGCTGCGGGAGAGCACAGATACGCAGTATTTT. Translation: CASSPWLRESTDTQYF. The gene calls are TRBV11-2 and TRBJ2-3; 7 nucleotides align to TRBD2. CDR3 length equals 16 residues. With 5 bases clipped from V and 0 bases from J, the junction kept 8 bases outside the gene matches. Looked up from germline, CDR1 is SGHAT and CDR2 is FQNNGV.

The chain links TRBV9 to TRBJ2-3; D possibly uses TRBD1 or TRBD2 (5 bases each). The CDR3 runs 15 residues. Germline V lookup: CDR1 SGDLS, CDR2 YYNGEE. V shed 4 bases and J shed 1 base, with 13 bases lying between them. The CDR3 loop is CASSPWGIGTDTQYF. CDR3 nucleotides: TGTGCCAGCAGCCCCTGGGGGATTGGCACAGATACGCAGTATTTT.

The chain joins TRBV5-1 to TRBJ2-7, with 7 bases that match TRBD1. The CDR3 length is 15 residues. Germline CDR1 reads SGHRS; CDR2 reads YFSETQ. J was trimmed by 2 bases and V by 4 bases; bases with no gene match: 9. CDR3 bases: TGCGCCAGCAGCCGAGGGACAGCCCCAACCTACGAGCAGTACTTC. Translating gives CASSRGTAPTYEQYF. Using reference TRBV5-1 and TRBJ2-7 for the parts outside the CDR3, the full variable domain is KAGVTQTPRYLIKTRGQQVTLSCSPISGHRSVSWYQQTPGQGLQFLFEYFSETQRNKGNFPGRFSGRQFSNSRSEMNVSTLELGDSALYLCASSRGTAPTYEQYFGPGTRLTVT.

The J gene is TRBJ2-5, the V gene TRBV12-3 or TRBV12-4; TRBD1 agrees at 9 bases. There are 16 residues in the CDR3. The V gene end was trimmed by 3 bases and the J gene end by 5 bases; junction bases not matched to a gene: 10. CDR3 sequence: CASSFSRDRAGETQYF. In DNA form, the CDR3 reads TGTGCCAGCAGTTTCTCCCGGGACAGGGCCGGTGAGACCCAGTACTTC.

The CDR3 sequence is CSARLAGGEDEQFF. The CDR3 nucleotides are TGCAGTGCGAGACTAGCGGGAGGAGAAGATGAGCAGTTCTTC. This chain links TRBV20-1 with TRBJ2-1; 13 bases are shared with TRBD2. The CDR3 covers 14 residues. Germline V CDR1 and CDR2: DFQATT, SNEGSKA (reference sequence). V lost 6 bases, J lost 8 bases, and 7 bases stayed unmatched.

The chain uses TRBV9 and TRBJ1-2; no reliable D call. V lost 3 bases, J lost 9 bases, and 12 bases lay in between. Germline assignment: CDR1 SGDLS and CDR2 YYNGEE. This CDR3 region has 12 residues. The CDR3 here is CASSAGLWSYTF. CDR3 in DNA: TGTGCCAGCAGCGCTGGCCTCTGGAGCTACACCTTC.

The gene calls are TRBV14 and TRBJ2-5, with D tentatively TRBD2 (6 bases). CDR3 length equals 14 residues. Per the germline V gene, CDR1 is SGHDN and CDR2 is FVKESK. Trimming took 2 bases from V and 5 from J, leaving 12 bases between them. The CDR3 region is CASSQRGDWETQYF. In DNA form, the CDR3 reads TGTGCCAGCAGCCAACGTGGGGACTGGGAGACCCAGTACTTC.